These 26 T cell receptor beta chains were all obtained from the same sample, sequenced in a study of blood T cell repertoires in COVID-19 (dated by TCRdb to about 2020). Libraries were built with the immunoSEQ multiplex PCR assay. The clones in this table, taken by TCRdb from immuneACCESS, are in-frame only. Not every clone is retained; where verified, under half of the shortfall comes from an unresolved V gene, and the cause of the rest is unknown. Present in this sample are a few hundred thousand clones, roughly 90% of which were seen just once. Jointly, the top ten make up 3% to 4% of the sample. The sample comprised peripheral blood. The receptors were gathered from a woman between 45 and 65 years old with active or convalescent COVID-19.

This clone was counted between two and nine times. Other DNA sequences of this sample code for an identical CDR3. The chain employs TRBV27 and TRBJ1-1; D is ambiguous. CDR1 and CDR2 (germline): MNHEY, SMNVEV (reference sequence). CDR3 length equals 14 residues. V lost 6 bases, J lost 1 base, and 12 bases lay in between. CDR3 residues: CASSLKTENTEAFF. The DNA for the CDR3 is TGTGCCAGCAGCCTTAAAACAGAGAACACTGAAGCTTTCTTT.

This clone was observed many times. The chain has TRBV4-1 and TRBJ1-5, with D perhaps matching TRBD1 (5 bases). This CDR3 region has 14 residues. Trimming took 2 bases from V and 7 from J, leaving 12 bases between them. CDR1 and CDR2 (germline): MGHRA, YSYEKL. The CDR3 sequence: CASSQFRGSQPQHF. DNA for the CDR3: TGCGCCAGCAGCCAATTTCGGGGGAGCCAGCCCCAGCATTTT.

This clone came up a few times. The chain carries TRBV5-4 and TRBJ2-7; D is perhaps TRBD2 (5 bases). Between the trimmed V and J ends, which lost 0 bases and 3 bases, there was a span of 7 bases. CDR3 length: 13 residues. Germline loops: CDR1 SGHNT, CDR2 YYREEE (reference sequence). The CDR3, as DNA: TGTGCCAGCAGCTTGGCCGGGGTCTACGAGCAGTACTTC. Translating gives CASSLAGVYEQYF.

The rearrangement links TRBV18 to TRBJ2-5; 7 nucleotides align to TRBD1. The ends lost 3 bases at V and 1 base at J; junction bases unmatched: 11. Germline V gives CDR1 KGHSH, CDR2 LQKENI. CDR3 size: 17 residues. The CDR3 nucleotides read TGTGCCAGCTCACCCTTTTTCACGGGACAGCTCCAAGAGACCCAGTACTTC. Encoded protein: CASSPFFTGQLQETQYF.

The genes are TRBV15 and TRBJ1-3, with 7 bases that match TRBD1. The germline gives CDR1 LNHNV, CDR2 YYDKDF (reference sequence). This CDR3 is 14 amino acids long. The J segment lost 0 bases and the V segment lost 5 bases, leaving 1 base of the junction unmatched. CDR3 coding DNA: TGTGCCACCAGCGGACAGGTCTCTGGAAACACCATATATTTT. Its protein product is CATSGQVSGNTIYF.

The chain has TRBV27 and TRBJ2-6, with D perhaps TRBD1 (5 bases). Germline V gene data show CDR1 as MNHEY and CDR2 as SMNVEV (reference sequence). V lost 4 bases to trimming and J lost 1 base, with 14 bases between them. CDR3 length: 17 residues. CDR3 sequence (DNA): TGTGCCAGCAGTTCTCGACAGTCTACTTCTGGGGCCAACGTCCTGACTTTC. This translates into CASSSRQSTSGANVLTF.

This chain uses TRBV29-1 with TRBJ2-7; D is unclear. The CDR3 sequence is 18 residues long. V was trimmed by 2 bases and J by 0 bases, leaving 23 bases between them. CDR1 is SQVTM, CDR2 ANQGSEA, per germline. CDR3 nucleotide sequence: TGCAGCGTTGAATACCCCCCGGCAGGTGTGGCCAACTCCTACGAGCAGTACTTC. Translating it yields CSVEYPPAGVANSYEQYF.

The chain has TRBV3-1 (or the pseudogene TRBV3-2) and TRBJ2-1, with TRBD2 matching 12 bases. Germline V gene sequence: CDR1 LGHDT, CDR2 YNNKEL (reference sequence). There are 16 residues in the CDR3. With 4 bases clipped from V and 2 bases from J, the junction kept 3 bases outside the gene matches. CDR3 amino acids: CASSPRTSGAYNEQFF. CDR3 DNA sequence: TGTGCCAGCAGCCCCCGGACTAGCGGGGCCTACAATGAGCAGTTCTTC.

This clone was recorded a few times. CDR3 DNA: TGTGCCATCAAAAAAGGACAGGGGTGGACTGAAGCTTTCTTT. Its protein is CAIKKGQGWTEAFF. V and J are TRBV10-3 and TRBJ1-1; 9 bases match TRBD1. This CDR3 has 14 residues. Unmatched junction bases numbered 8, after V lost 7 bases and J lost 5 bases. Looked up from germline, CDR1 is ENHRY and CDR2 is SYGVKD.

This clone was detected only once. J is TRBJ1-5 and V is TRBV27, with 9 bases fitting TRBD1. There are 15 residues in the CDR3. Germline CDR1 reads MNHEY; CDR2 reads SMNVEV (reference sequence). The trim removed 5 bases at V and 6 bases at J, leaving 8 bases unmatched. The CDR3 loop is CASSPLGTGSQPQHF. The CDR3 region has the DNA TGTGCCAGCAGTCCTCTCGGGACAGGGAGTCAGCCCCAGCATTTT.

The chain uses TRBV30 and TRBJ2-3; D remains ambiguous. The CDR3 extends over 14 amino acids. Trimming took off 1 base at V and 2 bases at J, with 10 bases between the two ends. Per the germline V gene, CDR1 is GTSNPN and CDR2 is SVGIG (reference sequence). This CDR3 is CAWSDGLPTDTQYF. DNA of the CDR3: TGTGCCTGGAGTGACGGGTTACCCACAGATACGCAGTATTTT.

This chain uses TRBV7-9 with TRBJ1-2, with D possibly matching TRBD1 (5 bases). Germline V gene lookup returns CDR1 SEHNR and CDR2 FQNEAQ (reference sequence). This CDR3 has 13 amino acids. V dropped 2 bases and J dropped 7 bases, with 11 bases sitting between them. The CDR3: CASSLLGAGGYTF. The CDR3 DNA reads as TGTGCCAGCAGCTTACTAGGGGCTGGTGGCTACACCTTC.

The gene calls are TRBV19 and TRBJ2-7, with a tentative D call TRBD2 (5 bases). The CDR3 is made up of 16 amino acids. Between the trimmed V and J ends, which lost 0 bases and 4 bases, there was a span of 16 bases. Germline CDR1 LNHDA, CDR2 SQIVND (reference sequence). The chain's CDR3 is CASSIDSSGSAYEQYF. CDR3 DNA sequence: TGTGCCAGTAGTATAGATAGTAGTGGGAGTGCGTACGAGCAGTACTTC.

As for this clone: In the same sample, other DNA sequences code for this CDR3. The rearrangement links TRBV20-1 to TRBJ2-7, with D hard to call. V lost 6 bases and J lost 3, with 6 bases in between. Germline assignment: CDR1 DFQATT and CDR2 SNEGSKA (reference sequence). The CDR3 is 10 residues long. CDR3: CSAVSYEQYF. CDR3 sequence (DNA): TGCAGTGCGGTCAGCTACGAGCAGTACTTC.

This rearrangement joins TRBV27 to TRBJ1-2; possibly TRBD1 for D (6 bases). There are 14 residues in the CDR3. Trimming stripped 0 bases from V and 6 bases from J, with 11 bases between. CDR1 and CDR2 from the germline V gene are MNHEY and SMNVEV (reference sequence). In DNA, the CDR3 is TGTGCCAGCAGTTTATCGTCGGGGGGCGATGGCTACACCTTC. It specifies CASSLSSGGDGYTF.

This chain connects TRBV5-1 to TRBJ2-1; 7 nucleotides agree with TRBD2. The CDR3 covers 17 residues. The junction had 13 bases not matched to a gene; V was cut back by 3 bases and J by 4 bases. Germline loops: CDR1 SGHRS, CDR2 YFSETQ. In DNA form, the CDR3 reads TGCGCCAGCAGCTCCTTCGCCGGGGGGATTGGGTACAATGAGCAGTTCTTC. Translating it yields CASSSFAGGIGYNEQFF.

This clone has a single count. The chain has TRBV6-2 or TRBV6-3 and TRBJ2-6; D gene unclear. This CDR3 spans 13 amino acids. Germline V CDR1 and CDR2: MNHEY, SVGEGT. V gave up 2 bases and J gave up 5 bases, with 4 bases separating them. CDR3 bases: TGTGCCAGCAGTTACCAGTGGGCCAACGTCCTGACTTTC. This gives the protein CASSYQWANVLTF.

V usage is TRBV7-9 and J usage is TRBJ1-4; 8 bases agree with TRBD1. V lost 4 bases to trimming and J lost 5 bases; unmatched junction nucleotides: 9. The CDR3 is made up of 16 amino acids. CDR1 is SEHNR and CDR2 is FQNEAQ in the germline V gene (reference sequence). CDR3 amino acids: CASSSRMTGVNEKLFF. Here the CDR3 DNA reads TGTGCCAGCAGCTCTCGTATGACAGGGGTAAATGAAAAACTGTTTTTT.

The chain has TRBV5-1 and TRBJ2-1; TRBD2 matches at 10 bases. The CDR3 has 15 amino acids. Germline V lookup: CDR1 SGHRS, CDR2 YFSETQ. The ends lost 3 bases at V and 8 bases at J; junction bases unmatched: 8. The CDR3 reads CASSWSGGASDEQFF. DNA of the CDR3: TGCGCCAGCAGCTGGAGCGGGGGGGCTAGTGATGAGCAGTTCTTC.

The gene calls are TRBV5-1 and TRBJ2-7, with D perhaps matching TRBD2 (5 bases). V lost 5 bases to trimming and J lost 3 bases, with 15 bases between them. The CDR3 loop spans 14 amino acids. In germline, CDR1 is SGHRS, CDR2 YFSETQ. The CDR3 DNA sequence: TGCGCCAGCAGAACGGAGGCAGCGGACTACGAGCAGTACTTC. Its protein product is CASRTEAADYEQYF. The full variable domain, with the rest looked up from reference TRBV5-1 and TRBJ2-7, is KAGVTQTPRYLIKTRGQQVTLSCSPISGHRSVSWYQQTPGQGLQFLFEYFSETQRNKGNFPGRFSGRQFSNSRSEMNVSTLELGDSALYLCASRTEAADYEQYFGPGTRLTVT.

Remarks on this clone: A read error may account for a junction end that differs from germline. The CDR3 region is CASSPGQGAGESFF. The DNA of the CDR3 is TGTGCCAGCAGTCCGGGACAGGGGGCAGGTGAATCTTTCTTT. The chain is built from TRBV28 and TRBJ1-1; TRBD1 aligns across 12 bases. The CDR3 sequence is 14 residues long. Germline CDR1 reads MDHEN; CDR2 reads SYDVKM.

There are a few counts of this clone. J is TRBJ2-5 and V is TRBV12-3 or TRBV12-4; the match to TRBD2 covers 8 bases. The CDR3 runs 13 residues. Trimming cost V 4 bases and J 7 bases; bases outside gene matches: 5. The chain's CDR3 is CASSSGGWATQYF. The CDR3 bases are TGTGCCAGCAGTTCGGGGGGGTGGGCGACCCAGTACTTC.

This chain joins TRBV30 and TRBJ1-2; D may be TRBD1 (6 bases). Germline V gene lookup returns CDR1 GTSNPN and CDR2 SVGIG (reference sequence). The V end lost 2 bases, the J end lost 6 bases, and 19 bases lay between the germline ends. CDR3 length equals 15 residues. This CDR3 is CAWSNSEGGRHGYTF. The CDR3 nucleotides read TGTGCCTGGAGTAATAGCGAAGGGGGTCGGCATGGCTACACCTTC.

The V and J genes are TRBV11-2 and TRBJ2-7, with a weak D call TRBD1 (6 bases). CDR1 and CDR2 from the germline V gene are SGHAT and FQNNGV. This CDR3 contains 14 residues. The V gene lost 2 bases and the J gene lost 3 bases, with 11 bases spanning the gap. The CDR3 region is CASSLPGADYEQYF. CDR3 DNA sequence: TGTGCCAGCAGCTTACCAGGGGCGGACTACGAGCAGTACTTC.

V usage is TRBV5-4 and J usage is TRBJ2-7, with 8 bases identical to TRBD1. The CDR3 runs 15 residues. V dropped 3 bases and J dropped 3; count of bases not matched to a gene: 8. The germline V gene encodes CDR1 SGHNT and CDR2 YYREEE (reference sequence). CDR3 sequence: CASSWGSGGGYEQYF. The CDR3 nucleotides read TGTGCCAGCAGCTGGGGGTCAGGGGGCGGCTACGAGCAGTACTTC. Full variable domain (missing parts from reference TRBV5-4 and TRBJ2-7): ETGVTQSPTHLIKTRGQQVTLRCSSQSGHNTVSWYQQALGQGPQFIFQYYREEENGRGNFPPRFSGLQFPNYSSELNVNALELDDSALYLCASSWGSGGGYEQYFGPGTRLTVT.

The chain couples TRBV28 to TRBJ1-4; 8 bases are a match to TRBD1. V shed 6 bases and J 8 bases; nucleotides not matched to a gene: 11. Germline V lookup: CDR1 MDHEN, CDR2 SYDVKM. This CDR3 is built from 15 residues. CDR3 in DNA: TGTGCCAGCAGGCTGCCGCGGACAGGGCACGAAAAACTGTTTTTT. The encoded protein is CASRLPRTGHEKLFF. The variable domain in full, with the rest retrieved from reference TRBV28 and TRBJ1-4, is DVKVTQSSRYLVKRTGEKVFLECVQDMDHENMFWYRQDPGLGLRLIYFSYDVKMKEKGDIPEGYSVSREKKERFSLILESASTNQTSMYLCASRLPRTGHEKLFFGSGTQLSVL.